Reported below is one T cell receptor (beta chain). The antigen remains undetermined. This specimen belongs to a study of identical twins. V gave up 4 bases and J gave up 0 bases; unmatched junction bases: 8. CDR1 and CDR2 from the germline V gene are KGHDR and SFDVKD. This CDR3 contains 17 residues. Study outcomes and limitations: For cord blood, abundant beta clonotypes had fewer insertions, unlike memory repertoires, which showed none. Because invariant MAIT and iNKT cells could be present, zero-insertion analyses could be partly confounded. The authors drew conclusions from cross-sectional statistical analysis rather than following the same donors.

All donors were healthy Caucasians. TCRdb used MiXCR to reprocess the 5' RACE reads, holding one entry per CDR3 protein. Altogether about 260,000 distinct CDR3 sequences are present, around 6.6% being singletons, with the ten largest covering 3.5% to 4%. These same data were also listed under a study on yellow fever vaccine responses in identical twins.

Sequencing was performed on memory (CD45RO+) T cells sorted from blood. This chain joins TRBV24-1 and TRBJ2-3; 8 positions agree with TRBD1. This clonotype was sampled from a woman under 30 in good health. The CDR3 protein is CATSDPDRAGSTDTQYF. CDR3 DNA sequence: TGTGCCACCAGTGACCCGGACAGGGCGGGTAGCACAGATACGCAGTATTTT.